This T cell receptor (beta chain) is from a study of OX40 agonist ivuxolimab in advanced cancers. Losses at the gene ends were 1 base for V and 2 bases for J; bases not matched to a gene: 2. The germline V gene encodes CDR1 LGHNA and CDR2 YSLEER. CDR3 length: 17 residues. The assay was immunoSEQ multiplex PCR, and TCRdb's table has in-frame clones only and misses some. Of about 30,000 clones in the sample, around nine tenths were seen once. The sequencing used CD4+ or CD8+ T cells sorted from blood, collected in a trial of the OX40 agonist ivuxolimab. V usage is TRBV4-3 and J usage is TRBJ2-1; 13 bases agree with TRBD2. The receptor comes from an adult with an advanced solid tumor such as melanoma, head and neck, liver or kidney cancer. CDR3 residues: CASSQGLAGGPYNEQFF. The CDR3 DNA follows: TGCGCCAGCAGCCAAGGACTAGCGGGAGGACCCTACAATGAGCAGTTCTTC.